This T cell receptor beta chain appears in the sequencing data of a study of T cell responses to AZD1222 COVID-19 vaccine. Assay: immunoSEQ multiplex PCR; the TCRdb copy retains only in-frame clones and omits some. The sample has under 80,000 clones; 79% are singletons. Germline V lookup: CDR1 SEHNR, CDR2 FQNEAQ (reference sequence). The CDR3 is made up of 15 amino acids. V was trimmed by 1 base and J by 9 bases, leaving 13 bases between them. This clone showed up just once. V and J are TRBV7-9 and TRBJ1-6; no firm D call. Sequenced material: peripheral blood, taken on day 0 of MenACWY control vaccination. This TCR derives from an adult in good health. CDR3 in DNA: TGTGCCAGCAGCTTAGAAGAGGCCGGGGTTTCACCCCTCCACTTT. Translation: CASSLEEAGVSPLHF.